The sequence of this T cell receptor (beta chain) was determined in a study of shared clonotypes between healthy human individuals. Between the trimmed V and J ends, which lost 5 bases and 4 bases, there was a span of 12 bases. The CDR3 contains 14 residues. Germline assignment: CDR1 SEHNR and CDR2 FQNEAQ (reference sequence). The repertoire was sequenced with immunoSEQ multiplex PCR; TCRdb's copy has only in-frame clones and lacks some. The sample lists 2,100,000 or so clones, 95% seen once, with roughly 0.13% in the top ten. Sequencing was done on a sample of naive CD4+ T cells sorted from blood. The subset was: CD45RA+ positively selected. The J gene is TRBJ1-3, the V gene TRBV7-9; D not resolved. The TCR comes from a man aged 18 to 29 in good health. CDR3 sequence: CASSQTGSGNTIYF. CDR3 nucleotide sequence: TGTGCCAGCAGCCAAACCGGTTCAGGAAACACCATATATTTT.